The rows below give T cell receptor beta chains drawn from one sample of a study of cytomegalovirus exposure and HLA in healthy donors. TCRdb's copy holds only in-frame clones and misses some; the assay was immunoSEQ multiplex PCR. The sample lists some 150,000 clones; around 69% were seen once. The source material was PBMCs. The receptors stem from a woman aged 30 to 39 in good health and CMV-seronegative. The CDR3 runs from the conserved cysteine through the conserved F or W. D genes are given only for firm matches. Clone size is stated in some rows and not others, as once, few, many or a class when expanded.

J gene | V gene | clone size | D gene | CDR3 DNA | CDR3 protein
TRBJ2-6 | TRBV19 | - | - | TGTGCCAGTACTAAGAGGCTAGCGATGGTCTCCGGGGCCAACGTCCTGACTTTC | CASTKRLAMVSGANVLTF
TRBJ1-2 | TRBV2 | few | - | TGTGCCAGCAGTGAACAGGGTTACTATGGCTACACCTTC | CASSEQGYYGYTF
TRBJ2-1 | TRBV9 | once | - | TGTGCCAGCAGCAAAGATCCCGCGGGGGCTGGGAATGAGCAGTTCTTC | CASSKDPAGAGNEQFF
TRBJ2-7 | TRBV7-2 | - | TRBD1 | TGTGCCAGCAGCTTAGTGCTGGACAGGTACGAGCAGTACTTC | CASSLVLDRYEQYF
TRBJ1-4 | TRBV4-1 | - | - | TGCGCCAGCAGTCGGGAGGGCAGAGCCGCAACTCTCGAAAAACTGTTTTTT | CASSREGRAATLEKLFF
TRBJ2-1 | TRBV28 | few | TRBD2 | TGTGCCAGCAGTTTAGTAGCGGGAGTGTACAATGAGCAGTTCTTC | CASSLVAGVYNEQFF
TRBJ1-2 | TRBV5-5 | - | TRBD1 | TGTGCCAGCAGCTTACCAGGGGGCGGCGGCTACACCTTC | CASSLPGGGGYTF
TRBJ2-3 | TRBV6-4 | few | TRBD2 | TGTGCCAGCAGTGAAGGCGGGAGTGGGACAGATACGCAGTATTTT | CASSEGGSGTDTQYF
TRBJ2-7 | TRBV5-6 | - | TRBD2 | TGTGCCAGCAGCAGGGGACTAGCGGGAAGGTACGAGCAGTACTTC | CASSRGLAGRYEQYF
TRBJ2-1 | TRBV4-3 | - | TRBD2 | TGCGCCAGCAGCCGACTAGCGGGAGGGGGCAATGAGCAGTTCTTC | CASSRLAGGGNEQFF
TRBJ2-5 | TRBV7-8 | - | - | TGTGCCAGCAGCTTAGCGCGTGTCGGGTTAAGGGAGACCCAGTACTTC | CASSLARVGLRETQYF
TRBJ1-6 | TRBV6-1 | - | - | TGTGCCAGCAGTGAAGTCCGGGATTCACCCCTCCACTTT | CASSEVRDSPLHF
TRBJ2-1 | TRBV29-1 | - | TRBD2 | TGCAGCGTTGATCTAGCGGGAGTCTACAATGAGCAGTTCTTC | CSVDLAGVYNEQFF
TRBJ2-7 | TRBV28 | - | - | TGTGCCAGCAGTTTCCTCGAGGGTCGATACGAGCAGTACTTC | CASSFLEGRYEQYF
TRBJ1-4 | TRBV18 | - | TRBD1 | TGTGCCAGCTCACCACCGGGACAGGGGACAGAAAAACTGTTTTTT | CASSPPGQGTEKLFF
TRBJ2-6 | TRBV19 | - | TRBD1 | TGTGCCAGTAGTAAGGACAGGGGGATTTTAAACGTCCTGACTTTC | CASSKDRGILNVLTF
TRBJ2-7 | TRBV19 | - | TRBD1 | TGTGCCAGTACCCCAGGGACAGGAGATAGCTCCTACGAGCAGTACTTC | CASTPGTGDSSYEQYF
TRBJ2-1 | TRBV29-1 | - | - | TGCAGCGTTGAAGAGCAGTACAATGAGCAGTTCTTC | CSVEEQYNEQFF
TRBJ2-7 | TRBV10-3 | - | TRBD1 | TGTGCCATCAGTGACCCGGGACAGGGGGCGTTATTCGAGAACTGCGAGCAGTACTTC | CAISDPGQGALFENCEQYF
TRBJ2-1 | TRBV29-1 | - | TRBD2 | TGCAGCGTTGAATGGCGCGGGGGGGCCATCAATGAGCAGTTCTTC | CSVEWRGGAINEQFF
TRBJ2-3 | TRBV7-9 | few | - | TGTGCCAGCAGCCCGACAGGCTTTAGCACAGATACGCAGTATTTT | CASSPTGFSTDTQYF
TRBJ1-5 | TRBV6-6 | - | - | TGTGCCAGCAGTTACGCTACGGGGGGCAATCAGCCCCAGCATTTT | CASSYATGGNQPQHF
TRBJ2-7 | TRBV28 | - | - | TGTGCCAGCAGTTTAATAGCGGCCTCCTACGAGCAGTACTTC | CASSLIAASYEQYF
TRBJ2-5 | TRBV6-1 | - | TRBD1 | TGTGCCAGCACGGGACAGGGGATAGAGACCCAGTACTTC | CASTGQGIETQYF
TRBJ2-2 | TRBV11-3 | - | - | TGTGCCAGCAGCTCCCACAGGCAGGGCGGGGAGCTGTTTTTT | CASSSHRQGGELFF
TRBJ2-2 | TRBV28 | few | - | TGTGCCAGCAGCCCATTGCCAGCCGGGGAGCTGTTTTTT | CASSPLPAGELFF
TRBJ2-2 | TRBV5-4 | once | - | TGTGCCAGCAGCTTCGTAGGGGGCCGGGGGACCGGGGAGCTGTTTTTT | CASSFVGGRGTGELFF
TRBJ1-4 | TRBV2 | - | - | TGTGCCACCGCTCCTGGGAGTGAAAAACTGTTTTTT | CATAPGSEKLFF
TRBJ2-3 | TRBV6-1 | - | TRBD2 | TGTGCCAGCGCAATGCGGGGGACAGATACGCAGTATTTT | CASAMRGTDTQYF
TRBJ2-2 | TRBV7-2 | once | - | TGTGCCAGCAGCTTATCCTTCGGGGAGCTGTTTTTT | CASSLSFGELFF
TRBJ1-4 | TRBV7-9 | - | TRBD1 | TGTGCCAGCAGCCCGGGACAGTATAATGAAAAACTGTTTTTT | CASSPGQYNEKLFF
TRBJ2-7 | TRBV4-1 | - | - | TGCGCCAGCAGCTCAGAATCCATGGGAGGCATCTACGAGCAGTACTTC | CASSSESMGGIYEQYF
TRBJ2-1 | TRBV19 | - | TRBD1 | TGTGCCAGTAGTCCCGGGACAGGGAGACTAGTAGGCGAGCAGTTCTTC | CASSPGTGRLVGEQFF